The 30 T cell receptor beta chains in this list originate from one sample, sequenced in a study of OX40 agonist ivuxolimab in advanced cancers. Sequenced by immunoSEQ multiplex PCR; TCRdb stores in-frame clones only, minus some. The sample has tens of thousands of clones; 85% to 90% are singletons. Specimen: CD4+ or CD8+ T cells sorted from blood, collected in a trial of the OX40 agonist ivuxolimab. Source of these receptors: an adult with an advanced solid tumor such as melanoma, head and neck, liver or kidney cancer.

The chain carries TRBV19 and TRBJ2-5; 7 bases fit TRBD2. Near its end, the DNA agrees better with TRBJ2-7, so the J call may be wrong. Germline lookup yields CDR1 LNHDA and CDR2 SQIVND (reference sequence). This CDR3 has 14 amino acids. CDR3 sequence: CASSIGGGSSEQYF. CDR3 DNA: TGTGCCAGTAGTATAGGGGGCGGGAGCAGCGAGCAGTACTTC.

This chain links TRBV6-5 with TRBJ1-2; D possibly corresponds to TRBD1 (5 bases). This CDR3 comprises 14 residues. CDR1 is MNHEY and CDR2 is SVGAGI in the germline V gene. Trimming stripped 6 bases from V and 4 bases from J, with 15 bases between. This CDR3 is CASRPRGGAYGYTF. The CDR3 DNA reads as TGTGCCAGCAGGCCGAGGGGCGGAGCCTATGGCTACACCTTC.

V usage is TRBV28 and J usage is TRBJ2-4; 9 bases are a match to TRBD2. Germline V gives CDR1 MDHEN, CDR2 SYDVKM. V trimming: 8 bases; J trimming: 1 base; junction bases outside the gene matches: 9. The CDR3 covers 16 residues. Written as DNA, the CDR3 is TGTGCCAGCGGCGCCTTTAGCGGGAGTGCCAAAAACATTCAGTACTTC. Residues: CASGAFSGSAKNIQYF.

The chain carries TRBV28 and TRBJ2-2; 7 bases fit TRBD1. J lost 5 bases, V lost 10 bases, and 7 bases had no gene match. Per germline, CDR1 MDHEN and CDR2 SYDVKM. This CDR3 comprises 13 residues. Here the CDR3 reads CATHRGSTGELFF. The CDR3 nucleotides are TGTGCCACGCACAGGGGATCTACCGGGGAGCTGTTTTTT.

The chain carries TRBV5-8 and TRBJ2-7; D perhaps matches TRBD2 (5 bases). Germline lookup yields CDR1 SGHTS and CDR2 YDEGEE. The germline V and J ends were trimmed by 1 base and 3 bases, with 17 bases remaining between them. The CDR3 has 16 residues. In nucleotides, the CDR3 is TGTGCCAGCAGCTTGAAAGGAGTAAGCGGAGTCTACGAGCAGTACTTC. Translated: CASSLKGVSGVYEQYF.

The CDR3 DNA follows: TGTGCCAGCAGCAAAAGCAGGGGAGGTCAGCCCCAGCATTTT. It yields the protein CASSKSRGGQPQHF. The chain is built from TRBV2 and TRBJ1-5; weak D call: TRBD1 (6 bases). This CDR3 comprises 14 residues. V lost 6 bases and J 6 bases, leaving 15 bases between the germline ends. Germline V gene data show CDR1 as SNHLY and CDR2 as FYNNEI.

The gene calls are TRBV27 and TRBJ1-4; TRBD1 is a possible D gene (6 bases). CDR1 is MNHEY, CDR2 SMNVEV, per germline (reference sequence). Between the trimmed V and J ends, which lost 0 bases and 5 bases, there was a span of 13 bases. The CDR3 sequence is 16 residues long. In nucleotides, the CDR3 is TGTGCCAGCAGTTTATCGACAGGAGCCCACAATGAAAAACTGTTTTTT. Protein: CASSLSTGAHNEKLFF.

The chain carries TRBV7-9 and TRBJ2-1; 7 nucleotides line up with TRBD2. The germline V gene encodes CDR1 SEHNR and CDR2 FQNEAQ (reference sequence). This CDR3 contains 16 residues. Unmatched junction bases numbered 8, after V lost 2 bases and J lost 4 bases. CDR3 DNA: TGTGCCAGCAGCTTAACCGGGGGAGGGCCTTACAATGAGCAGTTCTTC. Translation: CASSLTGGGPYNEQFF.

The V and J genes are TRBV9 and TRBJ1-2; possibly TRBD1 for D (5 bases). Deletions cut 3 bases from V and 8 bases from J, with 20 bases between. The CDR3 runs 15 residues. CDR1 SGDLS and CDR2 YYNGEE come from the germline V gene. This CDR3 reads CASSGGTRSTGGYTF. CDR3 nucleotide sequence: TGTGCCAGCAGCGGGGGGACTCGCTCCACCGGGGGCTACACCTTC.

The CDR3 region is CATSRRGAEEQYF. The CDR3 region has the DNA TGTGCCACCAGCCGTAGGGGCGCGGAAGAGCAGTACTTC. The chain is built from TRBV15 and TRBJ2-7; possible D gene TRBD1, 5 bases. The germline V gene encodes CDR1 LNHNV and CDR2 YYDKDF (reference sequence). The CDR3 runs 13 residues. Trimming shortened V by 5 bases and J by 7 bases, and 15 bases separated the two germline ends.

The chain combines TRBV4-2 with TRBJ1-5; 10 nucleotides line up with TRBD1. This CDR3 has 16 amino acids. Losses at the gene ends were 3 bases for V and 4 bases for J; bases not matched to a gene: 6. The germline gives CDR1 LGHNA, CDR2 YNFKEQ. CDR3: CASSHQGQGKNQPQHF. The CDR3 DNA sequence: TGTGCCAGCAGCCACCAGGGACAGGGGAAGAATCAGCCCCAGCATTTT.

This clone was recorded only once. The gene calls are TRBV30 and TRBJ1-4; D might be TRBD1 (6 bases). V was clipped by 3 bases and J by 7 bases, with 9 bases between them. The CDR3 contains 12 residues. Germline CDR1 GTSNPN, CDR2 SVGIG (reference sequence). Written as DNA, the CDR3 is TGTGCCTGGAGAACAGGGATTGAAAAACTGTTTTTT. Its translation is CAWRTGIEKLFF.

CDR3 sequence reads: CASSNSGADTQYF. The CDR3 DNA follows: TGCGCCAGCAGCAATAGCGGGGCAGATACGCAGTATTTT. This sequence joins TRBV5-1 and TRBJ2-3, with 8 bases that match TRBD2. This CDR3 spans 13 amino acids. With 4 bases clipped from V and 4 bases from J, the junction kept 2 bases outside the gene matches. Germline CDR1 and CDR2: SGHRS and YFSETQ.

CDR3 amino acids: CASSSRGRVIDTQYF. CDR3 in DNA: TGTGCCAGCAGTTCCCGCGGGAGGGTGATAGATACGCAGTATTTT. This rearrangement joins TRBV28 to TRBJ2-3, with 9 bases identical to TRBD2. The CDR3 covers 15 residues. V shed 4 bases and J 5 bases; nucleotides not matched to a gene: 7. CDR1 and CDR2 from the germline V gene are MDHEN and SYDVKM.

The chain is built from TRBV7-2 and TRBJ1-1; D unclear. The V end lost 5 bases, the J end lost 1 base, and 11 bases lay between the germline ends. Per the germline V gene, CDR1 is SGHTA and CDR2 is FQGNSA. This CDR3 has 14 residues. The CDR3 DNA reads as TGTGCCAGCAGCGAGAGGACGGCGAACACTGAAGCTTTCTTT. Translated, it gives CASSERTANTEAFF.

The V gene is TRBV28, the J gene TRBJ1-2; TRBD1 matches at 7 bases. V lost 3 bases and J lost 8; bases outside the gene matches: 12. This CDR3 is 15 amino acids long. Per the germline V gene, CDR1 is MDHEN and CDR2 is SYDVKM. In DNA, the CDR3 is TGTGCCAGCAGTTTTATAGGGGGCCTGCCGGGCGGCTACACCTTC. Translating gives CASSFIGGLPGGYTF.

This clone turned up a few times. The chain is built from TRBV6-1 and TRBJ1-5; D is unresolved. The CDR3 totals 15 residues. The V and J ends lost 5 bases and 1 base respectively, with 12 bases between them. Germline V lookup: CDR1 MNHNS, CDR2 SASEGT. The DNA for the CDR3 is TGTGCCAGCAGTCCCCGCCCGGGCAGCAATCAGCCCCAGCATTTT. This gives the protein CASSPRPGSNQPQHF.

The gene calls are TRBV4-2 and TRBJ2-7; D is unresolved. Germline V gives CDR1 LGHNA, CDR2 YNFKEQ. Between the trimmed V and J ends, which lost 2 bases and 2 bases, there was a span of 13 bases. This CDR3 is 15 amino acids long. The CDR3 here is CASSQLNRAPYEQYF. CDR3 bases: TGTGCCAGCAGCCAATTAAACCGAGCCCCCTACGAGCAGTACTTC.

The genes are TRBV6-5 and TRBJ1-4; D might be TRBD1 (6 bases). V lost 6 bases and J 6 bases, leaving 17 bases between the germline ends. Germline V gene lookup returns CDR1 MNHEY and CDR2 SVGAGI. CDR3 length equals 15 residues. The CDR3 loop is CASSPTDSYYEKLFF. The CDR3 coding sequence is TGTGCCAGCAGCCCTACGGACAGCTACTATGAAAAACTGTTTTTT.

This clone was observed a single time. V gene TRBV7-8 combines with J gene TRBJ2-1; D gene uncertain. This CDR3 has 15 amino acids. V gave up 2 bases and J gave up 1 base, with 9 bases separating them. The germline V gene encodes CDR1 SGHVS and CDR2 FQNEAQ. CDR3 DNA: TGTGCCAGCAGCTTAAGAGATTTTTCCTACAATGAGCAGTTCTTC. Protein product: CASSLRDFSYNEQFF. Full variable domain (rest looked up from reference TRBV7-8 and TRBJ2-1): GAGVSQSPRYKVAKRGQDVALRCDPISGHVSLFWYQQALGQGPEFLTYFQNEAQLDKSGLPSDRFFAERPEGSVSTLKIQRTQQEDSAVYLCASSLRDFSYNEQFFGPGTRLTVL.

The chain is built from TRBV5-4 and TRBJ2-1; TRBD2 aligns across 8 bases. CDR1 is SGHNT and CDR2 is YYREEE in the germline V gene (reference sequence). CDR3 length equals 15 residues. The trim removed 0 bases at V and 7 bases at J, leaving 6 bases unmatched. CDR3 sequence (DNA): TGTGCCAGCAGCTTGGTAGCGGGGAAGGGAAATGAGCAGTTCTTC. Protein: CASSLVAGKGNEQFF.

The V call is TRBV7-3, the J call TRBJ2-2; unclear D gene. Germline V lookup: CDR1 SGHTA, CDR2 FQGTGA. Trimming removed 3 bases from V and 0 bases from J, with 5 bases in between. This CDR3 comprises 14 residues. CDR3 in DNA: TGTGCCAGCAGCTTGCGGCCGAACACCGGGGAGCTGTTTTTT. It specifies CASSLRPNTGELFF.

The chain uses TRBV15 and TRBJ1-6; D might be TRBD1 (5 bases). This CDR3 has 16 residues. The ends were cut back, 5 bases at V and 8 bases at J, with 19 bases in the middle. Germline V CDR1 and CDR2: LNHNV, YYDKDF (reference sequence). CDR3 in DNA: TGTGCCACCAGCGGGGGGAGTCAGGCTTACCATTCACCCCTCCACTTT. The encoded protein is CATSGGSQAYHSPLHF.

This chain links TRBV30 with TRBJ2-3; 9 nucleotides agree with TRBD1. CDR1 and CDR2 (germline): GTSNPN, SVGIG (reference sequence). The junction had 2 bases not matched to a gene; V was cut back by 5 bases and J by 2 bases. The CDR3 loop spans 13 amino acids. The CDR3 nucleotides read TGTGCCTGGGGGGACAGGGTCACAGATACGCAGTATTTT. The encoded protein is CAWGDRVTDTQYF.

The gene calls are TRBV7-3 and TRBJ2-3, with 9 bases matching TRBD1. J lost 6 bases, V lost 3 bases, and 10 bases had no gene match. This CDR3 comprises 16 residues. Germline V CDR1 and CDR2: SGHTA, FQGTGA. The CDR3 sequence is CASSFTTGGNGDTQYF. The CDR3 coding sequence is TGTGCCAGCAGCTTTACCACAGGGGGCAATGGTGATACGCAGTATTTT.

The chain couples TRBV6-5 to TRBJ2-1, with 9 bases aligning to TRBD2. CDR1 is MNHEY and CDR2 is SVGAGI in the germline V gene. CDR3 length: 14 amino acids. V lost 2 bases to trimming and J lost 9 bases; unmatched junction nucleotides: 5. CDR3: CASSYSGGRGEQFF. The CDR3 DNA sequence: TGTGCCAGCAGTTACAGCGGCGGGAGGGGTGAGCAGTTCTTC.

The chain combines TRBV6-5 with TRBJ2-7; tentatively, D is TRBD1 (5 bases). Germline values: CDR1 MNHEY, CDR2 SVGAGI. V was cut by 8 bases and J by 4 bases, with 6 bases left in between. This CDR3 is 10 amino acids long. This CDR3 reads CASGAYEQYF. The CDR3 DNA reads as TGTGCCAGCGGGGCTTACGAGCAGTACTTC.

The genes are TRBV28 and TRBJ1-4; 9 nucleotides agree with TRBD1. J lost 7 bases, V lost 7 bases, and 7 bases had no gene match. The CDR3 sequence is 14 residues long. Germline V CDR1 and CDR2: MDHEN, SYDVKM. The CDR3 DNA reads TGTGCCAGCACCGGACAGGGGAAGCGTGAAAAACTGTTTTTT. Translating it yields CASTGQGKREKLFF.

This clone was recorded only once. The rearrangement uses TRBV7-6 and TRBJ2-7, with TRBD1 matching over 9 bases. Losses at the gene ends were 0 bases for V and 1 base for J; bases not matched to a gene: 4. The germline gives CDR1 SGHVS, CDR2 FNYEAQ. CDR3 length: 16 amino acids. As DNA, the CDR3 is TGTGCCAGCAGCTTAGCGGGGGACAGGGCGTCCTACGAGCAGTACTTC. Protein: CASSLAGDRASYEQYF.

The chain couples TRBV5-1 to TRBJ2-2; D ambiguous. The germline CDR1 and CDR2 sequences are SGHRS and YFSETQ. CDR3 length equals 14 residues. The V gene lost 0 bases and the J gene lost 4 bases, with 7 bases spanning the gap. CDR3 nucleotides: TGCGCCAGCAGCTTGGCCCCAGTCACCGGGGAGCTGTTTTTT. This codes for CASSLAPVTGELFF.